This TCR beta chain was observed in a study of human T cells and chemical hapten exposure. Noted time point: patch test 1, 2 weeks after DPC sensitization. Regarding treatment: therapeutic diphenylcyclopropenone sensitization with weekly scalp DPC. MiXCR was run by TCRdb on the RACE reads, yielding one entry per CDR3 protein. The sample has some 49,000 distinct CDR3 sequences, around 9.3% seen once. V shed 7 bases and J shed 6 bases, with 13 bases lying between them. CDR1 MDHEN and CDR2 SYDVKM come from the germline V gene. The CDR3 is made up of 13 amino acids. The V gene is TRBV28, the J gene TRBJ1-5; D remains unclear. The input for sequencing was whole blood, taken in connection with sensitization to the hapten diphenylcyclopropenone (DPC). The sequence was obtained from a woman aged 45-65 years with alopecia areata. Some clones in this sample may be carry-over from other donors' samples. The CDR3 DNA reads as TGTGCCAGCACGCGGGTTGGGTTTCAGCCCCAGCATTTT. Encoded protein: CASTRVGFQPQHF.